The sequence of this TCR beta chain was determined in a study of regulatory T cells in long-lasting Graves disease. Study in general: Duration of antithyroid drug therapy among newly diagnosed Graves' patients was under 3 months.

This CDR3 region has 15 residues. Germline loops: CDR1 SGHTA, CDR2 FQGTGA. The TCR beta library used iRepertoire HTBI primers with Arm-PCR amplification of CDR3. Methods used by the authors: Gene usage covered approximately 60 TRBV and 13 to 15 TRBJ segments. MiXCR, applied by TCRdb to the multiplex PCR reads, yields one record per CDR3 protein. It is TCRdb's table, rather than the study itself, that gives the V and J calls and clone size. In the table there are roughly 350,000 distinct CDR3 sequences, 16% of which are singletons. As for time point: newly diagnosed GD, antithyroid drugs for less than 3 months. The TCR library was prepared using RNA isolated from PBMCs. General observations from the study: The number of shared public clonotypes was higher in persistent patients (under 3,000) than new patients (under 1,000).

This clonotype was counted a few times. Its antigen is unknown. One end of the junction fails to match germline, which may point to a read error. These data also formed part of another study, on T cells in Graves' hyperthyroidism and ophthalmopathy.

Sequenced here: peripheral blood mononuclear cells (PBMCs), sampled at new diagnosis, from a patient treated with antithyroid drugs. The chain has TRBV7-3 and TRBJ2-6, with D possibly matching TRBD1 (5 bases). This TCR came from a man aged 40-50 years with Graves disease. Written as DNA, the CDR3 is TGTGCCAGCAGCTCCGGTCAGGCTGGGGCCAACATCCTGACTTTC. Encoded protein: CASSSGQAGANILTF.